A selection of T cell receptor beta chains follows, all from one sample in a study of cytomegalovirus exposure and HLA in healthy donors. Profiled with immunoSEQ multiplex PCR; TCRdb holds only in-frame clones, not every one. The sample has more than 95,000 clones; roughly 93% are singletons. The sample was PBMCs. These TCRs come from a woman between 18 and 29 years old in good health and CMV-seronegative. Both conserved end residues are part of each CDR3. A D gene is named only where the DNA matches it firmly. Rows may omit the clone size; those that give it use once, few, many or a size class.

CDR3 protein: CASSLVTGIHNEQFF
CDR3 DNA: TGTGCCAGCAGCTTAGTGACAGGGATCCACAATGAGCAGTTCTTC
D gene: TRBD1
V gene: TRBV11-2
clone size: once
J gene: TRBJ2-1

CDR3 protein: CASSSGTGGEGTEAFF
CDR3 DNA: TGCGCCAGCAGCTCCGGGACAGGGGGCGAAGGCACTGAAGCTTTCTTT
D gene: TRBD1
V gene: TRBV5-1
clone size: NA
J gene: TRBJ1-1

CDR3 protein: CASSVVELPGAQYF
CDR3 DNA: TGTGCCAGCAGTGTGGTTGAACTTCCAGGGGCCCAGTACTTC
D gene: NA
V gene: TRBV2
clone size: NA
J gene: TRBJ2-5

CDR3 protein: CASSLWSRGANEKLFF
CDR3 DNA: TGTGCCAGCAGCTTGTGGTCACGGGGGGCTAATGAAAAACTGTTTTTT
D gene: NA
V gene: TRBV5-6
clone size: NA
J gene: TRBJ1-4

CDR3 protein: CASSLGDGSGGYTF
CDR3 DNA: TGTGCCAGCAGTTTAGGAGACGGCTCGGGGGGCTACACCTTC
D gene: NA
V gene: TRBV28
clone size: once
J gene: TRBJ1-2

CDR3 protein: CASSVTDTEAFF
CDR3 DNA: TGTGCCAGCAGCGTAACGGACACTGAAGCTTTCTTT
D gene: NA
V gene: TRBV9
clone size: NA
J gene: TRBJ1-1

CDR3 protein: CASSLWGQGKNIQYF
CDR3 DNA: TGTGCCAGCAGTTTATGGGGGCAGGGGAAAAACATTCAGTACTTC
D gene: NA
V gene: TRBV28
clone size: NA
J gene: TRBJ2-4

CDR3 protein: CASSPGGGVITEAFF
CDR3 DNA: TGCGCCAGCAGCCCGGGCGGGGGAGTTATCACTGAAGCTTTCTTT
D gene: NA
V gene: TRBV4-1
clone size: once
J gene: TRBJ1-1

CDR3 protein: CASSSGQALNSPLHF
CDR3 DNA: TGTGCCAGCAGCTCCGGACAGGCCCTCAATTCACCCCTCCACTTT
D gene: TRBD1
V gene: TRBV5-4
clone size: NA
J gene: TRBJ1-6

CDR3 protein: CAWSEKTAAETQYF
CDR3 DNA: TGTGCCTGGAGCGAAAAAACAGCGGCAGAGACCCAGTACTTC
D gene: NA
V gene: TRBV30
clone size: NA
J gene: TRBJ2-5

CDR3 protein: CASSLPTGTGELFF
CDR3 DNA: TGTGCCAGCAGTCTACCCACCGGGACCGGGGAGCTGTTTTTT
D gene: NA
V gene: TRBV7-2
clone size: NA
J gene: TRBJ2-2

CDR3 protein: CATSRETGAGNTIYF
CDR3 DNA: TGTGCCACCAGCAGAGAGACAGGGGCTGGAAACACCATATATTTT
D gene: TRBD1
V gene: TRBV15
clone size: NA
J gene: TRBJ1-3

CDR3 protein: CASSPIHPAGDEQFF
CDR3 DNA: TGTGCCAGCTCACCTATACACCCTGCCGGGGATGAGCAGTTCTTC
D gene: NA
V gene: TRBV18
clone size: NA
J gene: TRBJ2-1

CDR3 protein: CASSEFVQTVNTEAFF
CDR3 DNA: TGTGCCAGCAGTGAGTTTGTACAGACAGTGAACACTGAAGCTTTCTTT
D gene: NA
V gene: TRBV2
clone size: NA
J gene: TRBJ1-1

CDR3 protein: CASSKIQVNTGELFF
CDR3 DNA: TGTGCCAGCAGTAAGATACAGGTTAACACCGGGGAGCTGTTTTTT
D gene: NA
V gene: TRBV6-1
clone size: NA
J gene: TRBJ2-2

CDR3 protein: CASSQAPPGGAHVLTF
CDR3 DNA: TGCGCCAGCAGCCAAGCACCCCCCGGGGGGGCCCACGTCCTGACTTTC
D gene: TRBD2
V gene: TRBV4-1
clone size: once
J gene: TRBJ2-6

CDR3 protein: CASSVSGGSGNTIYF
CDR3 DNA: TGTGCCAGCAGCGTAAGCGGAGGCTCTGGAAACACCATATATTTT
D gene: NA
V gene: TRBV9
clone size: NA
J gene: TRBJ1-3

CDR3 protein: CASRRSGGVPGELFF
CDR3 DNA: TGTGCCAGCAGACGTAGCGGGGGGGTCCCCGGGGAGCTGTTTTTT
D gene: TRBD2
V gene: TRBV7-2
clone size: NA
J gene: TRBJ2-2

CDR3 protein: CASSSGSGDIYGYTF
CDR3 DNA: TGTGCCAGCAGCTCCGGTTCCGGGGATATCTATGGCTACACCTTC
D gene: NA
V gene: TRBV5-4
clone size: NA
J gene: TRBJ1-2

CDR3 protein: CATSRQDGEKLFF
CDR3 DNA: TGTGCCACCAGCCGCCAGGATGGAGAAAAACTGTTTTTT
D gene: NA
V gene: TRBV15
clone size: NA
J gene: TRBJ1-4

CDR3 protein: CASSTLSGTVNTGELFF
CDR3 DNA: TGTGCCAGTAGTACACTCTCCGGGACAGTAAACACCGGGGAGCTGTTTTTT
D gene: TRBD1
V gene: TRBV19
clone size: NA
J gene: TRBJ2-2

CDR3 protein: CASSTSTVRTYEQYF
CDR3 DNA: TGTGCCAGTAGTACGTCGACAGTAAGGACCTACGAGCAGTACTTC
D gene: NA
V gene: TRBV19
clone size: NA
J gene: TRBJ2-7

CDR3 protein: CASKPGHQNTGELFF
CDR3 DNA: TGTGCCAGTAAGCCGGGACATCAGAACACCGGGGAGCTGTTTTTT
D gene: NA
V gene: TRBV19
clone size: NA
J gene: TRBJ2-2

CDR3 protein: CASRRLAGVNNEQFF
CDR3 DNA: TGTGCCAGCAGAAGACTAGCGGGCGTTAACAATGAGCAGTTCTTC
D gene: TRBD2
V gene: TRBV6-1
clone size: NA
J gene: TRBJ2-1

CDR3 protein: CASSEEGAQPQHF
CDR3 DNA: TGTGCCAGCAGTGAGGAGGGTGCACAGCCCCAGCATTTT
D gene: NA
V gene: TRBV2
clone size: few
J gene: TRBJ1-5

CDR3 protein: CASRPAGGSQETQYF
CDR3 DNA: TGTGCCAGCAGACCGGCCGGGGGGAGCCAAGAGACCCAGTACTTC
D gene: TRBD2
V gene: TRBV7-3
clone size: NA
J gene: TRBJ2-5